This T cell receptor (beta chain) originates from a study of T cell responses to AZD1222 COVID-19 vaccine. Germline V lookup: CDR1 SGHAT, CDR2 FQNNGV. Trimming left V 2 bases short and J 3 bases short, with 15 bases between. This CDR3 has 16 amino acids. Data came from immunoSEQ multiplex PCR; TCRdb stores just in-frame clones and leaves some out. This sample has 100,000 to 130,000 clones, with under 95% found just once. The TCR was taken from an adult in good health. The genes are TRBV11-2 and TRBJ2-3; D is perhaps TRBD2 (6 bases). The sequencing here drew on peripheral blood, taken on day 0 of AZD1222 vaccination. The CDR3 is CASSLYGGWSTDTQYF. The CDR3 region has the DNA TGTGCCAGCAGCTTATACGGGGGATGGAGTACAGATACGCAGTATTTT.